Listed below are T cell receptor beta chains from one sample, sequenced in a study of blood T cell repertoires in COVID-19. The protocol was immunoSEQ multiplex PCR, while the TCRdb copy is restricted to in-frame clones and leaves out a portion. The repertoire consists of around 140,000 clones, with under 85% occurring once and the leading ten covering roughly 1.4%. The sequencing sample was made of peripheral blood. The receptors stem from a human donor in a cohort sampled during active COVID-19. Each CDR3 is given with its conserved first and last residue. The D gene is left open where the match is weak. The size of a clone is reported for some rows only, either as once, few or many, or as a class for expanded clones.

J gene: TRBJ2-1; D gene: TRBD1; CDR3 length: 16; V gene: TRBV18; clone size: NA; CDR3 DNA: TGTGCCAGCTCACAAACCGGGACAGGGGTTTACAATGAGCAGTTCTTC; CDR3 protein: CASSQTGTGVYNEQFF
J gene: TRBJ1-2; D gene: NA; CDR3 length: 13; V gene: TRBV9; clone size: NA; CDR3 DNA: TGTGCCAGCAGCGAGCATCAGGGCCGTGGCTACACCTTC; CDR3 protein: CASSEHQGRGYTF
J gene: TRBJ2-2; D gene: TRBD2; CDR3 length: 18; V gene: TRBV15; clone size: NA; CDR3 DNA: TGTGCCACCAGCAGTTTACTAGCGGGAGGTCCGGGTGGCGGGGAGCTGTTTTTT; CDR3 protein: CATSSLLAGGPGGGELFF
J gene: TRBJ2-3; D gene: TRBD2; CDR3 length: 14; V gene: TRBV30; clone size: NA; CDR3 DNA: TGTGCCTGGACTAGCGGGAGGGCAGGGGATACGCAGTATTTT; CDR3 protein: CAWTSGRAGDTQYF
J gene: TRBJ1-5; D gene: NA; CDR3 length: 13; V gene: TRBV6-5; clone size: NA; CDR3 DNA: TGTGCCAGCAGCCCCGGGGGGGATCAGCCCCAGCATTTT; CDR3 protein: CASSPGGDQPQHF
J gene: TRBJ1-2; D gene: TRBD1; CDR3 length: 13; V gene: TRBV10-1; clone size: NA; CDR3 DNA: TGCGCCAGCACCAGACAGGGGAACTATGGCTACACCTTC; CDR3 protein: CASTRQGNYGYTF
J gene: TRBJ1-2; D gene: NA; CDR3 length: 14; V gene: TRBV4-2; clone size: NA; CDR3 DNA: TGTGCCAGCAGCCAGGTGGACAGTCGCTATGGCTACACCTTC; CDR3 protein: CASSQVDSRYGYTF
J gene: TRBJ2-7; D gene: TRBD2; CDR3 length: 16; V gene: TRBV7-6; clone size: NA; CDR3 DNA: TGTGCCAGCAGCTTAGGTAGCGGGGGAAGCTCCTACGAGCAGTACTTC; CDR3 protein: CASSLGSGGSSYEQYF
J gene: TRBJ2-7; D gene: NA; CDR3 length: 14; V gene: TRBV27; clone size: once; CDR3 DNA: TGTGCCAGCAGCCAGGGCCATAATCGGTACGAGCAGTACTTC; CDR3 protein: CASSQGHNRYEQYF
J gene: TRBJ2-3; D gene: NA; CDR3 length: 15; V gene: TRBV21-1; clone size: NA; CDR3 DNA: TGTGCCAGCAGCAAAGGCAACGACGGGACAGATACGCAGTATTTT; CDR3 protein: CASSKGNDGTDTQYF
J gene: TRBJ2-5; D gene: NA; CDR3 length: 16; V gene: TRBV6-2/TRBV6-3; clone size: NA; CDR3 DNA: TGTGCCAGTAGCCTTAGTGCTGGACCAGGGGAAGAGACCCAGTACTTC; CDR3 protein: CASSLSAGPGEETQYF
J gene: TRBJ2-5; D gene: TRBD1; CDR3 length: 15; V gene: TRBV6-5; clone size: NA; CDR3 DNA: TGTGCCAGTATCCGGGACAGAAAAATCCAAGAGACCCAGTACTTC; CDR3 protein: CASIRDRKIQETQYF
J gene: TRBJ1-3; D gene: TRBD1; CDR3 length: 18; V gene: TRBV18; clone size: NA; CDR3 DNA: TGTGCCAGCTCACCCTTACCGGGACAGGGGGCCGAAGGAAACACCATATATTTT; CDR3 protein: CASSPLPGQGAEGNTIYF
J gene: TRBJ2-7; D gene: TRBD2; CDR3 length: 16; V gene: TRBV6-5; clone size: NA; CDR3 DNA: TGTGCCAGCAGTTCCTCTAAAGGACTAGGGCCTTGGGAGCAGTACTTC; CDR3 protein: CASSSSKGLGPWEQYF
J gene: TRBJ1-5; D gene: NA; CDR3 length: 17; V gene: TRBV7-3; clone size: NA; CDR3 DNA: TGTGCCAGCAGCTTAACGTTACGAATGGGGGAGGTTCAGCCCCAGCATTTT; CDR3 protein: CASSLTLRMGEVQPQHF
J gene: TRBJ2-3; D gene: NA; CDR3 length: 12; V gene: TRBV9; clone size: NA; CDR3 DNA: TGTGCCAGCAGCGTCTCGACAGATACGCAGTATTTT; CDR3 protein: CASSVSTDTQYF
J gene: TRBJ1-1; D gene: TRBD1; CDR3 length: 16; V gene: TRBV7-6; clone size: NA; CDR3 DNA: TGTGCCAGCAGCTTAGGGGCCAGGGGGGCGAGCACTGAAGCTTTCTTT; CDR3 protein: CASSLGARGASTEAFF
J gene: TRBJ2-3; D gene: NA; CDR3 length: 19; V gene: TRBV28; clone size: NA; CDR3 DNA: TGTGCCAGCAGGTCACAACTCCGGGACATTCGATCTCGCACAGATACGCAGTATTTT; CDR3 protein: CASRSQLRDIRSRTDTQYF
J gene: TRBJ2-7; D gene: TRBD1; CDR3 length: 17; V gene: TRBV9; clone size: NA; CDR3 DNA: TGTGCCAGCTCACACCTGGAGAAGAGGGACAGGGGCTACGAGCAGTACTTC; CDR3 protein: CASSHLEKRDRGYEQYF
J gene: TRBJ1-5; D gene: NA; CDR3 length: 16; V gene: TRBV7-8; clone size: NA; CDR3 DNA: TGTGCCAGCAGCTTACTGGGAGGACGGTTAGATCAGCCCCAGCATTTT; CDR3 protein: CASSLLGGRLDQPQHF
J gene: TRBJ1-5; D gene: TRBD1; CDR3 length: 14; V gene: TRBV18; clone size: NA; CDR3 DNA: TGTGCCAGCTCACCAACAGGGGGTACGCAGCCCCAGCATTTT; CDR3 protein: CASSPTGGTQPQHF
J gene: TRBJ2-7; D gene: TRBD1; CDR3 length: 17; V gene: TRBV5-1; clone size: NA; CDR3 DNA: TGCGCCAGCAGCTTTGGGACAGGGGAAGCTGTCGCCTACGAGCAGTACTTC; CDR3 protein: CASSFGTGEAVAYEQYF
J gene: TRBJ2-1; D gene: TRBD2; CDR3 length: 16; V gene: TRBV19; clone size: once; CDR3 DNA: TGTGCCAGTAGTACCCGGCCAGGGCGGGAGTACAATGAGCAGTTCTTC; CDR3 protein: CASSTRPGREYNEQFF
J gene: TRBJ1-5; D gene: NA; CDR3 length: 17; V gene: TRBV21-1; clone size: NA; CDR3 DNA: TGTGCCAGCAGCTACCATGGGAGGGGGTATAGCAATCAGCCCCAGCATTTT; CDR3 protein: CASSYHGRGYSNQPQHF
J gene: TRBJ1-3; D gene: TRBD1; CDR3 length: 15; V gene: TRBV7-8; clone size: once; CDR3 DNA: TGTGCCAGCAGGCTCACAGGGGGTAGTGGAAACACCATATATTTT; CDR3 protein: CASRLTGGSGNTIYF
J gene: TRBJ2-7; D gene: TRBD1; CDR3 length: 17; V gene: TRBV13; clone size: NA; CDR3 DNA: TGTGCCAGCAGCTCGACACTCGAGGGACAGAAGGTACGCGAGCAGTACTTC; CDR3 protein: CASSSTLEGQKVREQYF
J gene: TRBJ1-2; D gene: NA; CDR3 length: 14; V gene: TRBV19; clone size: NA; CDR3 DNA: TGTGCCAGTAGAACGAAGGGAGCAGGGGACGGCTACACCTTC; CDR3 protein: CASRTKGAGDGYTF
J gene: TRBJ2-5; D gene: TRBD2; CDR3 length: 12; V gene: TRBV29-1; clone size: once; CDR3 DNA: TGCAGCGTGCCTAGGGGAGGGAAGACCCAGTACTTC; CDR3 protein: CSVPRGGKTQYF
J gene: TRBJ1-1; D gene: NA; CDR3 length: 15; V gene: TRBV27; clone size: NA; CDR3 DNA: TGTGCCAGCAGGGAACTGACAGTTACGAACACTGAAGCTTTCTTT; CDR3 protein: CASRELTVTNTEAFF
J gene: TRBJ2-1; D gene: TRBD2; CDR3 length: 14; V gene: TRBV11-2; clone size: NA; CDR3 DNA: TGTGCCAGCAGTCTAGCGGGCGCGGTCAATGAGCAGTTCTTC; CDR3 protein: CASSLAGAVNEQFF
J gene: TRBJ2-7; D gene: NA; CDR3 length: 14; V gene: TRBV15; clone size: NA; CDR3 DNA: TGTGCCACCAGCAGAGATGGGCGGGCCTACGAGCAGTACTTC; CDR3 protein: CATSRDGRAYEQYF
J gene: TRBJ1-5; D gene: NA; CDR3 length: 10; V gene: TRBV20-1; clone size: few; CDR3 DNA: TGCAGTGCATATTTCGGGGTCCAGCATTTT; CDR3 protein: CSAYFGVQHF
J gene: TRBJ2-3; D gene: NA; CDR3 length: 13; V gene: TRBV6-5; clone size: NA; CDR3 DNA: TGTGCCAGCAGGATAGGGGGGGCAGATACGCAGTATTTT; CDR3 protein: CASRIGGADTQYF
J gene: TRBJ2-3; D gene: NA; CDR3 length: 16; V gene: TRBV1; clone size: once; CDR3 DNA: TGCACCAGCAGCCAGGAAACTAGCATCAGCACAGATACGCAGTATTTT; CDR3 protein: CTSSQETSISTDTQYF
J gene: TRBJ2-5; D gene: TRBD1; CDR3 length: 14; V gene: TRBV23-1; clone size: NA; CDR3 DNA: TGCGCCAGCAGTCAACAAGGGGGCGAAGAGACCCAGTACTTC; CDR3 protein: CASSQQGGEETQYF
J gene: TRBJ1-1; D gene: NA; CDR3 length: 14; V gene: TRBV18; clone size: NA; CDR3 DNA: TGTGCCAGCTCACCCAGATCGCCGAACACTGAAGCTTTCTTT; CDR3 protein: CASSPRSPNTEAFF
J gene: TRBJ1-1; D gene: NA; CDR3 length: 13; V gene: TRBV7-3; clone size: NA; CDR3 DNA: TGTGCCAGCAGCTTCACGGGGAACACTGAAGCTTTCTTT; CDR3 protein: CASSFTGNTEAFF
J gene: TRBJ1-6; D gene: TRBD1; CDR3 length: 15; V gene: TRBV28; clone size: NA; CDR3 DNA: TGTGCCAGCAGGCCTCCGGGACAGGGGAATTCACCCCTCCACTTT; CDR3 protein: CASRPPGQGNSPLHF
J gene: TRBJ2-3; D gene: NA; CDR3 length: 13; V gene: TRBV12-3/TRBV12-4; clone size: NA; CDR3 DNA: TGTGCCAGCAGTTTAGCTAGTTTAGATACGCAGTATTTT; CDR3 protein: CASSLASLDTQYF
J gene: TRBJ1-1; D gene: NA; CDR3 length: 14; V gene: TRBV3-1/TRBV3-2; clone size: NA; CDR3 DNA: TGTGCCAGCAGCCAAGAGGCTAGTAGAGCTGAAGCTTTCTTT; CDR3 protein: CASSQEASRAEAFF
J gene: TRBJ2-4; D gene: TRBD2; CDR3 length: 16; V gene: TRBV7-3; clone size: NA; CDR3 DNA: TGTGCCAGCAGCTTAGAAGCGGGAGGGACTAAAAACATTCAGTACTTC; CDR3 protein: CASSLEAGGTKNIQYF
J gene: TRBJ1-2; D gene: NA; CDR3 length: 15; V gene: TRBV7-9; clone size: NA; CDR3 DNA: TGTGCCAGCAGTCTCACCTTCGCAGGGAACTATGGCTACACCTTC; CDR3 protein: CASSLTFAGNYGYTF
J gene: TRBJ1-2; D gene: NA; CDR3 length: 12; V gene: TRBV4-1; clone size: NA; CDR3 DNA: TGCGCCAGCAGCCACCCTGGACAGGGCTACACCTTC; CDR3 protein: CASSHPGQGYTF
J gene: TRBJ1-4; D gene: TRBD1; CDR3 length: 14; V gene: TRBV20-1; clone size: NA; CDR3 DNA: TGCAGTGCTAGTCCGGGACAGGGAGATGAAAAACTGTTTTTT; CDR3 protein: CSASPGQGDEKLFF
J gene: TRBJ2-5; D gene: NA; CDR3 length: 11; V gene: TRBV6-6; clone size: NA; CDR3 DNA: TGTGCCAGCAGTAGGGGGGAGACCCAGTACTTC; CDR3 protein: CASSRGETQYF
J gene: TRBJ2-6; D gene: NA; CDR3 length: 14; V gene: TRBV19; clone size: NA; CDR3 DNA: TGTGCCAGTAGTAACCCGGGGGGGGCCAACGTCCTGACTTTC; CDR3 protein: CASSNPGGANVLTF
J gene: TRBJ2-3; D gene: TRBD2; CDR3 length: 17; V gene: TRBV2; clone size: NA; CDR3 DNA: TGTGCCAGCAAGCGGGAGCCTAGCGGGACGGGCACAGATACGCAGTATTTT; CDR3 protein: CASKREPSGTGTDTQYF